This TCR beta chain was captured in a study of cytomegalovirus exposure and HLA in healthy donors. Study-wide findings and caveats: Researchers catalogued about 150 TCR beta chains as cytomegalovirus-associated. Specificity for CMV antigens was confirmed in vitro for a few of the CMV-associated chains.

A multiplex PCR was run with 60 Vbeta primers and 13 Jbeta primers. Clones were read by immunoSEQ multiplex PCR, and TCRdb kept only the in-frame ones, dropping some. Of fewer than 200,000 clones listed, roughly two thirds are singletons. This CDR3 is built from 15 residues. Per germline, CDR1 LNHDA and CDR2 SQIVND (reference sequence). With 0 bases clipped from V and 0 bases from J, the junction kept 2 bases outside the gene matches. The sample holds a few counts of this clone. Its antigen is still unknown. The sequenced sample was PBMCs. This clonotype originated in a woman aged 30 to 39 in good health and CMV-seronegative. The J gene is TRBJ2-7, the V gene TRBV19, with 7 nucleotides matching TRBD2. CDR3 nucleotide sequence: TGTGCCAGTAGTATAGACGGGGGGAACTCCTACGAGCAGTACTTC. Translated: CASSIDGGNSYEQYF.